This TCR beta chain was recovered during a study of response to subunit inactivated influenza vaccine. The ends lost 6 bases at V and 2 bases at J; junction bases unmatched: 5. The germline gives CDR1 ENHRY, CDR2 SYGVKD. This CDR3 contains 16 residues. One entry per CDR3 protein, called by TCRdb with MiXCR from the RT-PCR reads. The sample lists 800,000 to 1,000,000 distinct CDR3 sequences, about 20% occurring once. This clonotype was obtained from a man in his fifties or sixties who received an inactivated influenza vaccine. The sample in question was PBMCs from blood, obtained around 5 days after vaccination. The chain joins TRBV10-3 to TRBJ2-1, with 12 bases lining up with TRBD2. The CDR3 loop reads CAISNGLAGTYNEQFF. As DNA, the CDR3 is TGTGCCATCAGCAACGGACTAGCGGGGACCTACAATGAGCAGTTCTTC.